The 11 T cell receptor beta chains given below trace back to one sample, sequenced in a study of OX40 agonist ivuxolimab in advanced cancers. Measured with immunoSEQ multiplex PCR; TCRdb has only the in-frame clones, and not every one. The data hold around 21,000 clones, with 73% observed a single time. This specimen consisted of CD4+ or CD8+ T cells sorted from blood, obtained in a trial of the OX40 agonist ivuxolimab. The source is an adult with an advanced solid tumor such as melanoma, head and neck, liver or kidney cancer.

The chain joins TRBV27 to TRBJ1-1, with 9 bases aligning to TRBD1. V trimming: 6 bases; J trimming: 11 bases; junction bases outside the gene matches: 16. CDR1 is MNHEY and CDR2 is SMNVEV in the germline V gene (reference sequence). The length of the CDR3 is 15 residues. CDR3 region: CASSPTFLTGGFAFF. The CDR3 DNA reads TGTGCCAGCAGCCCTACTTTTTTGACAGGGGGTTTCGCTTTCTTT.

CDR3 sequence reads: CASSLGPGTSLADTQYF. Written as DNA, the CDR3 is TGTGCCAGCAGTTTAGGTCCCGGTACTAGTCTCGCAGATACGCAGTATTTT. The chain links TRBV27 to TRBJ2-3; D perhaps matches TRBD2 (5 bases). The CDR3 loop spans 17 amino acids. Germline CDR1 and CDR2: MNHEY and SMNVEV (reference sequence). Trimming took off 2 bases at V and 4 bases at J, with 19 bases between the two ends.

Only a few counts were recorded for this clone. V gene TRBV11-1 combines with J gene TRBJ2-7; 10 bases map to TRBD1. This CDR3 is 14 amino acids long. Trimming removed 5 bases from V and 5 bases from J; junction bases left unmatched: 6. In germline, CDR1 is SGHAT, CDR2 FQDESV (reference sequence). CDR3 amino acids: CASSPGTGVDEQYF. The CDR3 DNA follows: TGTGCCAGCAGCCCCGGGACAGGGGTGGACGAGCAGTACTTC.

The rearrangement links TRBV28 to TRBJ2-2; 8 bases are shared with TRBD2. CDR1 MDHEN and CDR2 SYDVKM come from the germline V gene. The CDR3 has 14 amino acids. The V gene end was trimmed by 8 bases and the J gene end by 3 bases; junction bases not matched to a gene: 5. The DNA of the CDR3 is TGTGCCAGCCAGGGACTAGAAGACACCGGGGAGCTGTTTTTT. This translates into CASQGLEDTGELFF.

This chain connects TRBV6-6 to TRBJ1-1, with D perhaps TRBD1 (6 bases). The germline CDR1 and CDR2 sequences are MNHNY and SVGAGI (reference sequence). Trimming stripped 5 bases from V and 6 bases from J, with 13 bases between. The CDR3 contains 13 residues. The CDR3 DNA sequence: TGTGCCAGCAGTCTCCAGGGGTTCGCTGAAGCTTTCTTT. As protein: CASSLQGFAEAFF.

This chain connects TRBV28 to TRBJ1-2; TRBD1 aligns across 8 bases. V lost 7 bases to trimming and J lost 8 bases; unmatched junction nucleotides: 15. CDR1 and CDR2 (germline): MDHEN, SYDVKM. The CDR3 is 15 amino acids. This CDR3 reads CASKIPQGAAGGYTF. The CDR3 region has the DNA TGTGCCAGCAAAATACCCCAGGGGGCCGCGGGGGGCTACACCTTC.

This clone was found once. The chain uses TRBV13 and TRBJ2-1, with TRBD2 matching over 10 bases. V shed 2 bases, J shed 6 bases, and the junction held 7 bases outside the gene matches. The CDR3 is made up of 16 amino acids. Germline CDR1 PRHDT, CDR2 FYEKMQ (reference sequence). Here the CDR3 reads CASSLTGTSEVNEQFF. The CDR3, as DNA: TGTGCCAGCAGCTTAACCGGGACTAGCGAGGTCAATGAGCAGTTCTTC.

This clone occurred once. The chain is built from TRBV5-5 and TRBJ2-7, with no clear D. Germline V gives CDR1 SGHKS, CDR2 YYEKEE (reference sequence). CDR3 length: 14 amino acids. V gave up 0 bases and J gave up 1 base, with 8 bases separating them. Here the CDR3 DNA reads TGTGCCAGCAGCTTGGGCCCGATATCCTACGAGCAGTACTTC. It encodes CASSLGPISYEQYF. Drawing the rest from reference TRBV5-5 and TRBJ2-7, the complete variable domain is DAGVTQSPTHLIKTRGQQVTLRCSPISGHKSVSWYQQVLGQGPQFIFQYYEKEERGRGNFPDRFSARQFPNYSSELNVNALLLGDSALYLCASSLGPISYEQYFGPGTRLTVT.

The chain recombines TRBV6-5 with TRBJ1-1; 10 nucleotides agree with TRBD1. The J segment lost 3 bases and the V segment lost 2 bases, leaving 3 bases of the junction unmatched. Looked up from germline, CDR1 is MNHEY and CDR2 is SVGAGI. This CDR3 is 15 amino acids long. CDR3 residues: CASSYETGGDTEAFF. The CDR3 region has the DNA TGTGCCAGCAGTTACGAGACAGGGGGCGACACTGAAGCTTTCTTT.

The chain employs TRBV19 and TRBJ1-1, with D possibly TRBD1 on 5 matching bases. The CDR3 sequence is 14 residues long. V was cut by 1 base and J by 2 bases, with 8 bases left in between. The germline CDR1 and CDR2 sequences are LNHDA and SQIVND (reference sequence). This CDR3 reads CASSIGGGNTEAFF. The CDR3 coding sequence is TGTGCCAGTAGTATAGGTGGGGGAAACACTGAAGCTTTCTTT.

The genes are TRBV6-1 and TRBJ2-3; possible D gene TRBD2, 5 bases. V gave up 6 bases and J gave up 1 base, with 14 bases separating them. The CDR3 covers 15 residues. The V gene's germline CDR1 is MNHNS and CDR2 SASEGT. Written as DNA, the CDR3 is TGTGCCAGCAGGGCCGACTACTATGGCACAGATACGCAGTATTTT. Translated: CASRADYYGTDTQYF.